The entry below gives a single T cell receptor beta chain sequence along with its context. This CDR3 has 18 residues. CDR1 is SGHRS and CDR2 is YFSETQ in the germline V gene. The trim removed 3 bases at V and 2 bases at J, leaving 6 bases unmatched. The sample originates from a study of blood T cell repertoires in COVID-19. Background on the study: COVID-19 samples from acute and convalescent phases originated in the United States, Italy and Spain. T cells, B-cell-depleted T cells, or PBMCs supplied cDNA or gDNA.

Under the authors' procedure: How many nucleated cells were present was estimated from reference gene primer amplification. Sequencing was performed with immunoSEQ multiplex PCR; in TCRdb, only in-frame clones are kept and a portion is missing. V, J and clone size are taken as reported in that table, and D and trimming were inferred from the DNA itself. The sample carries 350,000 to 400,000 clones, roughly nine tenths recorded once. Patients in Seattle were enrolled during active infection, then followed longitudinally. The J gene is TRBJ2-1, the V gene TRBV5-1, with 15 bases matching TRBD2. The sequencing input was peripheral blood. This receptor was obtained from a woman in her 30s with COVID-19, enrolled during active disease. CDR3 nucleotide sequence: TGCGCCAGCAGCTCGGGACTAGCGGGAGGCAGGCCCTACAATGAGCAGTTCTTC. Its translation: CASSSGLAGGRPYNEQFF.